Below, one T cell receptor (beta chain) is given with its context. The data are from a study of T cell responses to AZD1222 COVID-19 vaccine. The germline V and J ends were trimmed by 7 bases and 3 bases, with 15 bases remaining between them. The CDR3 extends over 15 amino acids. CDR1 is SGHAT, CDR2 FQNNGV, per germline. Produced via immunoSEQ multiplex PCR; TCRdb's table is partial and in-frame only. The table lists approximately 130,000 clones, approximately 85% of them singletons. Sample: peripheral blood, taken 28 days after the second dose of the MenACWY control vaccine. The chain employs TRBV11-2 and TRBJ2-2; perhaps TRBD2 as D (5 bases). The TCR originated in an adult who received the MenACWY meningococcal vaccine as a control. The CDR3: CASNLASGDTGELFF. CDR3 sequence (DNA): TGTGCCAGCAATCTGGCCTCCGGGGACACCGGGGAGCTGTTTTTT.